This T cell receptor beta chain stems from a study of T-cell memory formation after mild COVID-19. Overall study: Clusters were largely donor specific.

CDR1 is LGHNA and CDR2 is YSLEER in the germline V gene. CDR3 length: 13 amino acids. The V and J ends lost 1 base and 9 bases respectively, with 10 bases between them. A single record per CDR3 protein comes from TCRdb applying MiXCR to the 5' RACE reads. The data contain around 320,000 distinct CDR3 sequences, 25% to 30% of them singletons. The source of this sequence is an adult woman who had mild COVID-19 (a few samples of this study predate the infection). Cell type and time point are not known. The chain uses TRBV4-3 and TRBJ2-1, with a tentative D call TRBD2 (5 bases). The sample was PBMCs or a T cell subset sorted from them (not recorded which). CDR3 region: CASSQAASTEQFF. In nucleotides, the CDR3 is TGCGCCAGCAGCCAAGCTGCTAGCACTGAGCAGTTCTTC.